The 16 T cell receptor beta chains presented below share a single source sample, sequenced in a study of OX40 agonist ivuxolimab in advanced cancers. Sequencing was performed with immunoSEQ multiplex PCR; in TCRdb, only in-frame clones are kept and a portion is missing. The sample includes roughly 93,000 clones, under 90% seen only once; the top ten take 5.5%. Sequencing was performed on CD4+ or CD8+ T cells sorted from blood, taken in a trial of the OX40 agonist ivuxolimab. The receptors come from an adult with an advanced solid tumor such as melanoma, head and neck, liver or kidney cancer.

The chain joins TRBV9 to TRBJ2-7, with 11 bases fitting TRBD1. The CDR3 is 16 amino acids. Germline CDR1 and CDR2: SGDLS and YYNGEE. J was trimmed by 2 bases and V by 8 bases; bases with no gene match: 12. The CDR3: CARRRTGGALPYEQYF. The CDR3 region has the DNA TGTGCCAGGCGAAGGACAGGGGGCGCCCTACCCTACGAGCAGTACTTC.

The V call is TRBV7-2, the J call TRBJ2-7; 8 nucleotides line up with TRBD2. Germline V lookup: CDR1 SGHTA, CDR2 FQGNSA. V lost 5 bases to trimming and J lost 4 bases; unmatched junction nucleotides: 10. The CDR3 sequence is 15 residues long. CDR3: CASSDPGGGWYEQYF. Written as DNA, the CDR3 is TGTGCCAGCAGCGACCCGGGCGGGGGGTGGTACGAGCAGTACTTC.

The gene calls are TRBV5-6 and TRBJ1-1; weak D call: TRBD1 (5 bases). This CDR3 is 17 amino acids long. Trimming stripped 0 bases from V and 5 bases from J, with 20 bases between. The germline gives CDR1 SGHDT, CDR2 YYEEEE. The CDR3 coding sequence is TGTGCCAGCAGCTTGGGGGACCTCCGGACTTACGGGACTGAAGCTTTCTTT. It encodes CASSLGDLRTYGTEAFF.

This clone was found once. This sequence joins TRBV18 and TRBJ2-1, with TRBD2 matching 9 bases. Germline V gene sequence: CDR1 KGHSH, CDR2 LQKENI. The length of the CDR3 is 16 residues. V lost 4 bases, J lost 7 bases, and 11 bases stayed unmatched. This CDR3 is CASSLDHSGSMNEQFF. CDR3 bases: TGTGCCAGCTCACTGGACCATAGCGGGAGCATGAATGAGCAGTTCTTC. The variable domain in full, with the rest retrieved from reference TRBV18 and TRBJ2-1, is NAGVMQNPRHLVRRRGQEARLRCSPMKGHSHVYWYRQLPEEGLKFMVYLQKENIIDESGMPKERFSAEFPKEGPSILRIQQVVRGDSAAYFCASSLDHSGSMNEQFFGPGTRLTVL.

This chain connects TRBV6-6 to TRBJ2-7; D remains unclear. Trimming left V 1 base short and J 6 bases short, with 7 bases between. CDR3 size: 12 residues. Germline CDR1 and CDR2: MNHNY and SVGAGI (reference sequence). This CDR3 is CASSYWRSEQYF. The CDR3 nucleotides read TGTGCCAGCAGTTACTGGCGGAGCGAGCAGTACTTC.

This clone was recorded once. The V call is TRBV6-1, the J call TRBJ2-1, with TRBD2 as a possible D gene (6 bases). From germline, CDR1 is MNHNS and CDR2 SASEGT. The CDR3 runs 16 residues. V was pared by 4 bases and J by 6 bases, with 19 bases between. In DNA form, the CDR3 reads TGTGCCAGCAGTGCCCCCTCCAGCGGGCCGTCCAATGAGCAGTTCTTC. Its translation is CASSAPSSGPSNEQFF.

This CDR3 is CASSQDRGLLETQYF. The CDR3 nucleotides read TGTGCCAGCAGCCAAGATAGGGGGTTATTAGAGACCCAGTACTTC. V and J are TRBV4-2 and TRBJ2-5, with a weak D call TRBD1 (6 bases). Per the germline V gene, CDR1 is LGHNA and CDR2 is YNFKEQ. The CDR3 is 15 amino acids. V was clipped by 0 bases and J by 4 bases, with 12 bases between them.

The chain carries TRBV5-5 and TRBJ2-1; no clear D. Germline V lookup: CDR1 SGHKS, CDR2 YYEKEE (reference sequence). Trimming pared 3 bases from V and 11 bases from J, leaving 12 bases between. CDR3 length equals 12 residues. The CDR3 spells CASSYMGLKQFF. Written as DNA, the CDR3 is TGTGCCAGCAGCTATATGGGTTTAAAGCAGTTCTTC.

For the CDR3, the DNA is TGTGCCAGCAGCTTCGTTAGGTCTAGCGGGGTAGATACGCAGTATTTT. This gives the protein CASSFVRSSGVDTQYF. The chain carries TRBV7-9 and TRBJ2-3, with 9 bases aligning to TRBD2. The germline CDR1 and CDR2 sequences are SEHNR and FQNEAQ (reference sequence). CDR3 length: 16 amino acids. V gave up 3 bases and J gave up 5 bases; unmatched junction bases: 9.

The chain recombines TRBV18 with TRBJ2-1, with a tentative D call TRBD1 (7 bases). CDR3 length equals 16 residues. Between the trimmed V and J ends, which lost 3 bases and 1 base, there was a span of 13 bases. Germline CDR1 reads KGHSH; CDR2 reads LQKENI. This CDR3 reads CASSPGGTESYNEQFF. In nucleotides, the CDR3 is TGTGCCAGCTCACCTGGCGGGACAGAGTCCTACAATGAGCAGTTCTTC.

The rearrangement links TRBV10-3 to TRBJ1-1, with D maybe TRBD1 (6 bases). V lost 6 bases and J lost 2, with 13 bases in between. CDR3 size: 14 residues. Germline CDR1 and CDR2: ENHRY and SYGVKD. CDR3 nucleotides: TGTGCCATCAGGGCGACAGGAGACAACACTGAAGCTTTCTTT. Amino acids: CAIRATGDNTEAFF.

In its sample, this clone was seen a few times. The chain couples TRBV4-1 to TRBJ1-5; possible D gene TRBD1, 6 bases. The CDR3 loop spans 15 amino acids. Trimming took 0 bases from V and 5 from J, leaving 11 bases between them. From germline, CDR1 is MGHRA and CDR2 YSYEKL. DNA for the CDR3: TGCGCCAGCAGCCAAGATCTAGGGGGGTATCAGCCCCAGCATTTT. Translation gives CASSQDLGGYQPQHF.

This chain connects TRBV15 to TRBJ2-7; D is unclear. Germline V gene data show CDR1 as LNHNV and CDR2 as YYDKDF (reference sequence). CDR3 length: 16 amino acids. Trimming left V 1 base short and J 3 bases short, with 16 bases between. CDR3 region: CATSRGPGPGDYEQYF. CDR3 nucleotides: TGTGCCACCAGCAGAGGCCCGGGCCCCGGAGACTACGAGCAGTACTTC.

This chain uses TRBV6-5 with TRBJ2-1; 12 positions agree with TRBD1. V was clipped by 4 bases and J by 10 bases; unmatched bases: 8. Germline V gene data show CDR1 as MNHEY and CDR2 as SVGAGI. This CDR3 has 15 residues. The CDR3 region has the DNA TGTGCCAGCAGTTCCCGGGACAGGGGGCTTGGAGAGCAGTTCTTC. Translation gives CASSSRDRGLGEQFF.

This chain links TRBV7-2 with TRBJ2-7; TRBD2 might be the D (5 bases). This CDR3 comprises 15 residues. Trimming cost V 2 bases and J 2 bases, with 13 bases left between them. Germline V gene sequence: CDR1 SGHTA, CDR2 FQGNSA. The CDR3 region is CASSLSGGYTYEQYF. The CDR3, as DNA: TGTGCCAGCAGCTTATCGGGCGGGTATACCTACGAGCAGTACTTC.

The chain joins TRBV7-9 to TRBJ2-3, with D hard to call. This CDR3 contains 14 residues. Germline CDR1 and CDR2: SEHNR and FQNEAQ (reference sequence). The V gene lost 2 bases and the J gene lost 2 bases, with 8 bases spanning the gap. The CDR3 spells CASSLFILTDTQYF. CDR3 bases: TGTGCCAGCAGCTTATTTATACTCACAGATACGCAGTATTTT. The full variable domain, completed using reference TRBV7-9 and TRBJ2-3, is DTGVSQNPRHKITKRGQNVTFRCDPISEHNRLYWYRQTLGQGPEFLTYFQNEAQLEKSRLLSDRFSAERPKGSFSTLEIQRTEQGDSAMYLCASSLFILTDTQYFGPGTRLTVL.